This TCR beta chain was sequenced during a study of blood T cell repertoires in COVID-19. At the level of the study: Samples of COVID-19 (acute and convalescent) were obtained from the United States, Italy and Spain. T cells, B-cell-depleted T cells, or PBMCs provided the cDNA or gDNA that served as material.

This CDR3 has 15 residues. In germline, CDR1 is LNHDA, CDR2 SQIVND (reference sequence). The V end was cut by 0 bases, the J end by 1 base, with 9 bases between. Per the authors' pipeline: Cell counts per sample came from amplifying reference gene primers. The protocol was immunoSEQ multiplex PCR, while the TCRdb copy is restricted to in-frame clones and leaves out a portion. The D gene and trimming were derived from the DNA, and the V and J assignments and clone size from that table. The sample has 85,000 to 90,000 clones, roughly 80% seen once. The sequencing input was peripheral blood. The chain combines TRBV19 with TRBJ1-1; D gene uncertain. This TCR was sampled from a woman older than 75 with active or convalescent COVID-19. The CDR3 DNA follows: TGTGCCAGTAGTATAGAGCGCCTCCCGAACACTGAAGCTTTCTTT. Translating it yields CASSIERLPNTEAFF.